The 19 T cell receptor beta chains below were found in one sample sequenced in a study of cytotoxic CD8 clonotypes in ibrutinib-treated CLL. Clones were sequenced by immunoSEQ multiplex PCR, and TCRdb holds only the in-frame ones, with some missing. The sample has approximately 160,000 clones, 70% to 90% seen once; the top ten hold about 3%. The sequences come from PBMCs, collected at disease progression, from a patient treated with ibrutinib. These TCRs come from a human donor with chronic lymphocytic leukemia.

This chain joins TRBV7-3 and TRBJ2-7; D remains ambiguous. Germline loops: CDR1 SGHTA, CDR2 FQGTGA. V was shortened by 3 bases and J by 5 bases, with 5 bases between the two germline ends. There are 11 residues in the CDR3. The CDR3 nucleotides read TGTGCCAGCAGCTTTGGGAACGAGCAGTACTTC. Protein sequence: CASSFGNEQYF.

The chain has TRBV19 and TRBJ1-1, with D possibly TRBD1 on 6 matching bases. The germline V gene encodes CDR1 LNHDA and CDR2 SQIVND (reference sequence). There are 13 residues in the CDR3. V lost 4 bases and J lost 4, with 10 bases in between. In DNA form, the CDR3 reads TGTGCCAGTAGTACCCCAGGGGCCACTGAAGCTTTCTTT. Encoded protein: CASSTPGATEAFF.

The chain joins TRBV2 to TRBJ1-1; no clear D. CDR1 is SNHLY, CDR2 FYNNEI, per germline. This CDR3 contains 11 residues. V lost 7 bases and J lost 4, with 7 bases in between. DNA of the CDR3: TGTGCCAGCAAACAAGTCACTGAAGCTTTCTTT. Translation gives CASKQVTEAFF.

This clone was observed a few times. The rearrangement uses TRBV7-9 and TRBJ1-3; D perhaps matches TRBD1 (5 bases). V shed 9 bases and J shed 0 bases, with 9 bases lying between them. Germline CDR1 reads SEHNR; CDR2 reads FQNEAQ (reference sequence). CDR3 length: 13 amino acids. The CDR3 reads CARDRLSGNTIYF. In nucleotides, the CDR3 is TGTGCCAGAGACAGACTCTCTGGAAACACCATATATTTT. Full variable domain (outside the CDR3, taken from reference TRBV7-9 and TRBJ1-3): DTGVSQNPRHKITKRGQNVTFRCDPISEHNRLYWYRQTLGQGPEFLTYFQNEAQLEKSRLLSDRFSAERPKGSFSTLEIQRTEQGDSAMYLCARDRLSGNTIYFGEGSWLTVV.

This chain links TRBV28 with TRBJ2-7; maybe TRBD1 (6 bases). CDR1 MDHEN and CDR2 SYDVKM come from the germline V gene. CDR3 length: 15 residues. V was pared by 6 bases and J by 7 bases, with 22 bases between. The CDR3: CASRTRDTSTLEQYF. The CDR3 nucleotides are TGTGCCAGCAGGACTCGGGACACCTCCACTTTAGAGCAGTACTTC. Variable domain in full (rest from reference TRBV28 and TRBJ2-7): DVKVTQSSRYLVKRTGEKVFLECVQDMDHENMFWYRQDPGLGLRLIYFSYDVKMKEKGDIPEGYSVSREKKERFSLILESASTNQTSMYLCASRTRDTSTLEQYFGPGTRLTVT.

The chain links TRBV5-1 to TRBJ2-5; maybe TRBD1 (5 bases). The germline V and J ends were trimmed by 0 bases and 4 bases, with 13 bases remaining between them. CDR3 length: 15 amino acids. Germline lookup yields CDR1 SGHRS and CDR2 YFSETQ. For the CDR3, the DNA is TGCGCCAGCAGCTTGGTCGACAGATTGAGAGAGACCCAGTACTTC. Its protein is CASSLVDRLRETQYF.

The table lists this clone with a few counts. The chain carries TRBV6-4 and TRBJ2-3; D perhaps matches TRBD2 (6 bases). This CDR3 is built from 14 residues. V was trimmed by 2 bases and J by 4 bases, leaving 10 bases between them. Germline V gene sequence: CDR1 MRHNA, CDR2 SNTAGT. The CDR3 here is CASSDGPGADTQYF. CDR3 nucleotides: TGTGCCAGCAGTGACGGGCCGGGAGCAGATACGCAGTATTTT.

CDR3 loop: CASYTPSGYNEQFF. The CDR3 DNA sequence: TGTGCCAGCTACACCCCCAGCGGATACAATGAGCAGTTCTTC. This chain connects TRBV18 to TRBJ2-1; a possible D gene is TRBD2 (5 bases). The CDR3 consists of 14 residues. V shed 7 bases and J shed 4 bases, with 14 bases lying between them. Per germline, CDR1 KGHSH and CDR2 LQKENI. The full variable domain, its missing parts supplied by reference TRBV18 and TRBJ2-1, is NAGVMQNPRHLVRRRGQEARLRCSPMKGHSHVYWYRQLPEEGLKFMVYLQKENIIDESGMPKERFSAEFPKEGPSILRIQQVVRGDSAAYFCASYTPSGYNEQFFGPGTRLTVL.

The genes are TRBV4-2 and TRBJ2-1; D uncertain. V lost 2 bases and J lost 10, with 15 bases in between. Germline values: CDR1 LGHNA, CDR2 YNFKEQ. CDR3 length equals 14 residues. The chain's CDR3 is CASSQRRPAGEQFF. The CDR3 DNA sequence: TGTGCCAGCAGCCAACGGAGACCGGCCGGAGAGCAGTTCTTC.

This chain links TRBV30 with TRBJ2-2, with D hard to call. The CDR3 is 16 amino acids. Germline values: CDR1 GTSNPN, CDR2 SVGIG (reference sequence). Trimming took off 3 bases at V and 4 bases at J, with 18 bases between the two ends. CDR3 bases: TGTGCCTGGAGCCAGACACCGGCTGGGGTCACCGGGGAGCTGTTTTTT. Protein: CAWSQTPAGVTGELFF.

In its sample, this clone was seen once. The chain employs TRBV19 and TRBJ1-1, with TRBD1 matching 8 bases. Germline V gene sequence: CDR1 LNHDA, CDR2 SQIVND (reference sequence). The CDR3 loop spans 14 amino acids. The ends lost 5 bases at V and 5 bases at J; junction bases unmatched: 7. CDR3 loop: CASSLRTGRTEAFF. The CDR3 nucleotides read TGTGCCAGTAGTTTGCGGACAGGGAGGACTGAAGCTTTCTTT. The whole variable domain, remainder taken from reference TRBV19 and TRBJ1-1, is DGGITQSPKYLFRKEGQNVTLSCEQNLNHDAMYWYRQDPGQGLRLIYYSQIVNDFQKGDIAEGYSVSREKKESFPLTVTSAQKNPTAFYLCASSLRTGRTEAFFGQGTRLTVV.

This sequence joins TRBV11-3 and TRBJ2-5, with D perhaps TRBD1 (6 bases). Between the trimmed V and J ends, which lost 3 bases and 3 bases, there was a span of 11 bases. CDR1 is SGHNT, CDR2 YENEEA, per germline. This CDR3 is built from 14 residues. As DNA, the CDR3 is TGTGCCAGCAGCTTGTGGACAGAAGAAGAGACCCAGTACTTC. Its protein product is CASSLWTEEETQYF.

The chain links TRBV14 to TRBJ1-1; TRBD1 aligns across 7 bases. Germline-derived CDR1 and CDR2 are SGHDN and FVKESK. CDR3 size: 14 residues. J gave up 1 base and V 2 bases, and 1 base lay outside the gene matches. The CDR3 protein is CASSQHRGNTEAFF. CDR3 in DNA: TGTGCCAGCAGCCAACACAGGGGGAACACTGAAGCTTTCTTT.

V and J are TRBV7-9 and TRBJ2-1; possible D gene TRBD1, 5 bases. The CDR3 is made up of 17 amino acids. From germline, CDR1 is SEHNR and CDR2 FQNEAQ (reference sequence). Trimming took off 4 bases at V and 2 bases at J, with 18 bases between the two ends. This chain's CDR3 is CASSSQGTGYAYNEQFF. Here the CDR3 DNA reads TGTGCCAGCAGCTCCCAGGGTACCGGATACGCCTACAATGAGCAGTTCTTC. Full variable domain (outside the CDR3, taken from reference TRBV7-9 and TRBJ2-1): DTGVSQNPRHKITKRGQNVTFRCDPISEHNRLYWYRQTLGQGPEFLTYFQNEAQLEKSRLLSDRFSAERPKGSFSTLEIQRTEQGDSAMYLCASSSQGTGYAYNEQFFGPGTRLTVL.

The CDR3 region has the DNA TGTGCCAGCAGCTTAGGAAGGGGATTTAGCACAGATACGCAGTATTTT. As protein: CASSLGRGFSTDTQYF. The chain employs TRBV7-2 and TRBJ2-3; weak D call: TRBD1 (5 bases). CDR3 length: 16 residues. V shed 1 base and J shed 0 bases, with 11 bases lying between them. Looked up from germline, CDR1 is SGHTA and CDR2 is FQGNSA.

This clone was seen only once. This chain uses TRBV4-1 with TRBJ2-3; 9 positions agree with TRBD2. In germline, CDR1 is MGHRA, CDR2 YSYEKL. This CDR3 is 19 amino acids long. V shed 1 base, J shed 3 bases, and the junction held 14 bases outside the gene matches. CDR3 loop: CASSQAPSGTSSSTDTQYF. For the CDR3, the DNA is TGCGCCAGCAGCCAAGCCCCTTCCGGGACTAGCAGTTCAACAGATACGCAGTATTTT.

The chain has TRBV5-4 and TRBJ2-1, with 9 bases lining up with TRBD1. CDR3 length equals 15 residues. V was pared by 4 bases and J by 8 bases, with 10 bases of the junction left unmatched. The germline CDR1 and CDR2 sequences are SGHNT and YYREEE (reference sequence). The CDR3 region has the DNA TGTGCCAGCAGCCGGCACCCGGGACAGGGATATGAGCAGTTCTTC. Translated, it gives CASSRHPGQGYEQFF.

The V call is TRBV15, the J call TRBJ1-1; tentatively, D is TRBD1 (5 bases). The CDR3 covers 15 residues. The V end lost 7 bases, the J end lost 1 base, and 16 bases lay between the germline ends. Germline V gene data show CDR1 as LNHNV and CDR2 as YYDKDF (reference sequence). CDR3 loop: CATTPRDGRNTEAFF. The DNA of the CDR3 is TGTGCCACCACTCCGAGGGACGGTAGGAACACTGAAGCTTTCTTT.

This chain uses TRBV6-4 with TRBJ2-3; either TRBD1 or TRBD2 may fit D (5 bases each). CDR1 is MRHNA, CDR2 SNTAGT, per germline. CDR3 length: 15 residues. V lost 2 bases and J lost 0, with 9 bases in between. CDR3 loop: CASSDHGASTDTQYF. CDR3 sequence (DNA): TGTGCCAGCAGTGACCACGGGGCTAGCACAGATACGCAGTATTTT.